This TCR beta chain came from a study of human T cells and chemical hapten exposure. Regarding the study as a whole: Each of the donors had alopecia, so their immune responses may not resemble those of healthy people.

The junction had 7 bases not matched to a gene; V was cut back by 5 bases and J by 2 bases. Germline V lookup: CDR1 LNHDA, CDR2 SQIVND (reference sequence). The CDR3 spans 15 residues. Points on this clonotype: Its antigen remains unknown.

Time point indicated: patch test 3, about 24 weeks after DPC sensitization. This sample's treatment: therapeutic diphenylcyclopropenone sensitization with weekly scalp DPC. One entry per CDR3 protein, called by TCRdb with MiXCR from the RACE reads. Altogether about 120,000 distinct CDR3 sequences are present, approximately 10% being singletons, with the ten largest covering more than 2%. Sequenced here: whole blood, sampled in connection with sensitization to the hapten diphenylcyclopropenone (DPC). J is TRBJ2-3 and V is TRBV19; 7 bases match TRBD2. The origin of this receptor is a woman in her fifties or sixties with alopecia areata. Some clones in this sample may be carry-over from other donors' samples. CDR3 sequence: CASSATSGATDTQYF. The CDR3 bases are TGTGCCAGTAGTGCAACCAGCGGGGCCACAGATACGCAGTATTTT.